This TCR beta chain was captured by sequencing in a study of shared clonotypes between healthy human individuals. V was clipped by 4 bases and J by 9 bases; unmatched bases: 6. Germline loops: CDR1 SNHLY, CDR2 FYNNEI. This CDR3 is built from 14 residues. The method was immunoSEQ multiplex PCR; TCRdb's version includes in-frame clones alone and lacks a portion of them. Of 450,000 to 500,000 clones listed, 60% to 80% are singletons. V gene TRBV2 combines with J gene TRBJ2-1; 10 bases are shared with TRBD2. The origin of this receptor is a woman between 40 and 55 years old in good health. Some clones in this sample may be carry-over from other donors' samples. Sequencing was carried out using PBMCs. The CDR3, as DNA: TGTGCCAGCAGTGGGCTAGCGGGAGATATTGAGCAGTTCTTC. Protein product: CASSGLAGDIEQFF.